This T cell receptor beta chain was documented in a study of low-dose radiotherapy and immunotherapy resistance in tumors. At the level of the study: Per fraction, Cohort 1 was given 0.5 Gy every 2 weeks, for a total of 6.5 Gy. Treatment included intravenous cyclophosphamide dosed at 200 mg/m2 every two weeks, one day before radiation and immunotherapy.

In germline, CDR1 is SGHAT, CDR2 FQNNGV. The length of the CDR3 is 11 residues. The V and J ends lost 6 bases and 4 bases respectively, with 5 bases between them. As for time point: before trial treatment. On this clonotype: A single base is all that separates this from a far larger clone, so a read error is likely.

Both TCRalpha and TCRbeta chains were reverse transcribed with V-gene-specific primers. A roughly 19-cycle PCR with a constant-region primer and V-primer adapter amplified TCRs. One entry per CDR3 protein results from TCRdb running MiXCR on the reads. The sample holds some 85,000 distinct CDR3 sequences; approximately 17% are singletons and the top ten take under 7.5%. The sequences come from PBMCs, collected before treatment. This chain joins TRBV11-2 and TRBJ2-3; TRBD1 might be the D (5 bases). The sequence came from a male donor with prostate cancer. This CDR3 reads CASRTADTQYF. The DNA of the CDR3 is TGTGCCAGCAGGACAGCAGATACGCAGTATTTT. The full variable domain, in which reference TRBV11-2 and TRBJ2-3 provide the parts outside the CDR3, is EAGVAQSPRYKIIEKRQSVAFWCNPISGHATLYWYQQILGQGPKLLIQFQNNGVVDDSQLPKDRFSAERLKGVDSTLKIQPAKLEDSAVYLCASRTADTQYFGPGTRLTVL.